This T cell receptor (beta chain) derives from a study of cytomegalovirus exposure and HLA in healthy donors. Points on this clone: A junction end diverges from the germline sequence, so it may reflect a read error. The same CDR3 is also encoded by other DNA sequences in this sample.

The PCR contained 60 Vbeta and 13 Jbeta primers. TCRdb's table, derived via immunoSEQ multiplex PCR, lists solely in-frame clones and lacks some. The table shows roughly 200,000 clones, with approximately 80% occurring only once. Material: PBMCs. The receptor was isolated from a woman between 25 and 40 years old in good health and CMV-seropositive.

The CDR3 sequence is CASRKRTMNTEAFF. In DNA form, the CDR3 reads TGCGCCAGCAGGAAGCGAACGATGAACACTGAAGCCTTCTTT. This chain connects TRBV5-1 to TRBJ1-1; D unclear. In germline, CDR1 is SGHRS, CDR2 YFSETQ. This CDR3 is 14 amino acids long.